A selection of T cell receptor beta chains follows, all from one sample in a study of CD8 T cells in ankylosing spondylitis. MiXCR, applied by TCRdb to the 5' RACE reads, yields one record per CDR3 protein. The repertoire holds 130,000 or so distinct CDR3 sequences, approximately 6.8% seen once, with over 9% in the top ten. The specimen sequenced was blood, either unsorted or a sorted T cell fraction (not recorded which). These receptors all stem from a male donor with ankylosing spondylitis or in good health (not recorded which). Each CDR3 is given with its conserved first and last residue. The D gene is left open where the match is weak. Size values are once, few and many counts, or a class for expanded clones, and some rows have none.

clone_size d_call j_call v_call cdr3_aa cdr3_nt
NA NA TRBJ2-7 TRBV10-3 CAIAAGTPDSYEQYF TGTGCCATCGCGGCAGGGACCCCCGACTCCTACGAGCAGTACTTC
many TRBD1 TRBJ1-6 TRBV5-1 CASSLGGGSVNSPLHF TGCGCCAGCAGCTTGGGAGGGGGCAGTGTTAATTCACCCCTCCACTTT
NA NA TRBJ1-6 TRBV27 CANSPLHF TGTGCAAATTCACCCCTCCACTTT
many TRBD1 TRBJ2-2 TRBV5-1 CASSLEPGTGGSGELFF TGCGCCAGCAGCTTGGAGCCCGGGACAGGGGGCTCCGGGGAGCTGTTTTTT
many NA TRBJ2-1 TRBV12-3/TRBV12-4 CASYSGRGWSSYNEQFF TGTGCCAGCTATTCAGGCCGCGGCTGGAGCTCCTACAATGAGCAGTTCTTC
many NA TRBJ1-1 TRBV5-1 CASSLTPQVSTEAFF TGCGCCAGCAGCTTGACCCCGCAAGTGAGCACTGAAGCTTTCTTT
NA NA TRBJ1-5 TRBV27 CASSLIWDFDQPQHF TGTGCCAGCAGTTTAATTTGGGATTTTGATCAGCCCCAGCATTTT
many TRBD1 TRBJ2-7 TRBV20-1 CSARVDRRYEQYF TGCAGTGCTAGAGTGGACAGGAGGTACGAGCAGTACTTC
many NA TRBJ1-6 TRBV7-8 CASSFPNRVRSYNSPLHF TGTGCCAGCAGCTTCCCCAACAGGGTCCGTTCCTATAATTCACCCCTCCACTTT
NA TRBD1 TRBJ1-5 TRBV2 CASSHRTGKGQPQHF TGTGCCAGCAGTCACCGGACAGGGAAGGGGCAGCCCCAGCATTTT
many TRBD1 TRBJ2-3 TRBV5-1 CASSPGGLSTDTQYF TGCGCCAGCAGCCCAGGGGGCCTAAGCACAGATACGCAGTATTTT
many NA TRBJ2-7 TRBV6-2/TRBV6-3 CASSSYRWGSYEQYF TGTGCCAGCAGTTCGTACCGGTGGGGCTCCTACGAGCAGTACTTC
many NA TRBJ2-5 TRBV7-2 CASSLVGSLQETQYF TGTGCCAGCAGCTTAGTAGGTTCCCTCCAAGAGACCCAGTACTTC
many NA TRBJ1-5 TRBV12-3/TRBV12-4 CASSKGPSYSNQPQHF TGTGCCAGCAGCAAAGGACCGAGCTATAGCAATCAGCCCCAGCATTTT
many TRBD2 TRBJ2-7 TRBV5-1 CASSWGGEGGEQYF TGCGCCAGCAGCTGGGGGGGGGAAGGAGGCGAGCAGTACTTC
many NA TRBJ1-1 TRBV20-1 CSARDLRQSPFF TGCAGTGCTAGAGATCTGCGACAGTCACCTTTCTTT
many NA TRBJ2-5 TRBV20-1 CSARLAKQETQYF TGCAGTGCTAGACTAGCGAAGCAAGAGACCCAGTACTTC
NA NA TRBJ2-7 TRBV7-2 CASSLAGTFSYEQYF TGTGCCAGCAGCTTAGCAGGGACTTTTTCCTACGAGCAGTACTTC
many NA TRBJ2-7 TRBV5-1 CASSLGQRYEQYF TGCGCCAGCAGCTTGGGACAGAGATACGAGCAGTACTTC
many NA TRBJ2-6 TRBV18 CASSPTASSYGANVLTF TGTGCCAGCTCACCGACCGCTAGCAGTTACGGGGCCAACGTCCTGACTTTC
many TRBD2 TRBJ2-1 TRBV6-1 CASVMAGEHNEQFF TGTGCCAGCGTAATGGCGGGAGAACACAATGAGCAGTTCTTC
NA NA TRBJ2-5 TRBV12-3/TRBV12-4 CASSFSGVAGTQYF TGTGCCAGCAGTTTTTCCGGGGTGGCAGGGACCCAGTACTTC
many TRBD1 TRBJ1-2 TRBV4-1 CASRLDRGLGYGYTF TGCGCCAGCAGACTGGACAGGGGGCTGGGCTATGGCTACACCTTC
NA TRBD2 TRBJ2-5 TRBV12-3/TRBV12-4 CASSARLAGGHGETQYF TGTGCCAGCAGTGCCAGACTAGCGGGGGGGCATGGAGAGACCCAGTACTTC
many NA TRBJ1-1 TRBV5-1 CASSLNAGTPNTEAFF TGCGCCAGCAGCCTGAATGCCGGGACACCGAACACTGAAGCTTTCTTT
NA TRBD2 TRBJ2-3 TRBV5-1 CASSLARRGVSTDTQYF TGCGCCAGCAGCTTGGCTCGCCGGGGGGTGAGCACAGATACGCAGTATTTT
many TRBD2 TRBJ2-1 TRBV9 CASGGDNEQFF TGTGCCAGCGGGGGGGACAATGAGCAGTTCTTC
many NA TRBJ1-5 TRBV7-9 CASSPDWGANQPQHF TGTGCCAGCAGCCCCGATTGGGGGGCCAATCAGCCCCAGCATTTT
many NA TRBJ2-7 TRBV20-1 CSARSRDGSYEQYF TGCAGTGCTAGGAGCCGGGACGGCTCCTACGAGCAGTACTTC
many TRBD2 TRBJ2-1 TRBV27 CASRTSSYNEQFF TGTGCCAGCCGGACTAGCTCCTACAATGAGCAGTTCTTC
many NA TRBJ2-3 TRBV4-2 CASSPPALYTQYF TGTGCCAGCAGCCCCCCCGCGCTGTATACGCAGTATTTT
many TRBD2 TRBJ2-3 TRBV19 CASSSPAGSGILTVTQYF TGTGCCAGTAGTAGCCCCGCGGGGAGCGGGATCCTGACGGTTACGCAGTATTTT
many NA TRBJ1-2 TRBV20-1 CSALPLSYGYTF TGCAGTGCCCTACCCCTTTCCTATGGCTACACCTTC